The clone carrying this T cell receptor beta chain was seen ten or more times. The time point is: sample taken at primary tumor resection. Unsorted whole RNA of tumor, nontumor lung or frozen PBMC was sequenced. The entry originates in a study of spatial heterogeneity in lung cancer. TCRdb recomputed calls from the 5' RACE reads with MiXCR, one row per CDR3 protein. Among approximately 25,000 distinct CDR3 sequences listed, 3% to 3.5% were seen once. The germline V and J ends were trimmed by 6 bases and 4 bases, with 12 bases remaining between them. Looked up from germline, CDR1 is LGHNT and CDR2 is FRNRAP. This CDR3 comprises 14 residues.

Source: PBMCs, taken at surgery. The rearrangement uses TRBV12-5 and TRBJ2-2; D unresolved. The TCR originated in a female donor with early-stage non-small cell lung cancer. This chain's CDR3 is CASGDNHGTGELFF. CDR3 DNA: TGTGCTAGTGGCGACAACCACGGCACCGGGGAGCTGTTTTTT.